This T cell receptor (beta chain) was found in a study of technical replicates of blood from several donors. The ends were cut back, 2 bases at V and 7 bases at J, with 15 bases in the middle. The CDR3 is 15 amino acids. CDR1 MRHNA and CDR2 SNTAGT come from the germline V gene. The assay was immunoSEQ multiplex PCR, and TCRdb's table has in-frame clones only and misses some. Found here are around 81,000 clones, 70% to 90% of them singletons; the top ten hold 3% to 4.5%. The sample consisted of PBMCs. The receptor comes from a human donor in good health. Some clones in this sample may be carry-over from other donors' samples. The rearrangement uses TRBV6-4 and TRBJ2-1, with D tentatively TRBD2 (6 bases). In DNA, the CDR3 is TGTGCCAGCAGTGACGAGGCGGGGCCCTCGAATGAGCAGTTCTTC. This gives the protein CASSDEAGPSNEQFF.